This TCR beta chain was identified in a study of T-cell memory formation after mild COVID-19. The V end was cut by 3 bases, the J end by 4 bases, with 11 bases between. The germline gives CDR1 LNHNV, CDR2 YYDKDF (reference sequence). The CDR3 has 14 residues. This clonotype was detected a few times. Antigen specificity is unknown. Constant-segment-primed 5'RACE gave TCR alpha and TCR beta cDNA libraries with sample barcodes and UMIs. TCRdb called the 5' RACE reads again in MiXCR, with one record for every CDR3 protein. The table includes 400,000 to 500,000 distinct CDR3 sequences, under 20% detected once. The study, taken as a whole, reports: Clones that contracted from day 15 to 85 had balanced CD4/CD8; later expanders were CD4+ biased.

This sequence was found in a man younger than 30 who had mild COVID-19 (a few samples of this study predate the infection). Cell type and time point are not known. Source material: PBMCs or a T cell subset sorted from them (not recorded which). The chain recombines TRBV15 with TRBJ2-3; D possibly corresponds to TRBD1 (6 bases). CDR3 sequence (DNA): TGTGCCACCAGCAGGGGGGCGGTCGCAGATACGCAGTATTTT. This encodes CATSRGAVADTQYF.